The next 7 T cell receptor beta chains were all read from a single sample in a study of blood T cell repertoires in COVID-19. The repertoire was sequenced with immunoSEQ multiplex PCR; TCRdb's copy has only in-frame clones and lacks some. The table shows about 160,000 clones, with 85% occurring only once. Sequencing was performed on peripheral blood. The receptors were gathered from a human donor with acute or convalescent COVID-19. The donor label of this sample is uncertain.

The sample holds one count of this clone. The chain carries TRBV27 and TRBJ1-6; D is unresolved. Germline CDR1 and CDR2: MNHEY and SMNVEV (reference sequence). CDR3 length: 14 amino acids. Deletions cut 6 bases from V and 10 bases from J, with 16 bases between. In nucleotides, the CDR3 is TGTGCCAGCAGAGAGGGATCGAGCGGATCACCCCTCCACTTT. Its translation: CASREGSSGSPLHF.

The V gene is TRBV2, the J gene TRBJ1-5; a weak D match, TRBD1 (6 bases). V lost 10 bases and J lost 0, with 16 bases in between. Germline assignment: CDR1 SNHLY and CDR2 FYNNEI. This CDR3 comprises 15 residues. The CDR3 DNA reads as TGTGCCACTCGACAGGACCAATATAGCAATCAGCCCCAGCATTTT. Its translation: CATRQDQYSNQPQHF.

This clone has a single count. CDR3 coding DNA: TGCAGCGTTGTTCCAGGAAATAATGAAAAACTGTTTTTT. Encoded protein: CSVVPGNNEKLFF. The V and J genes are TRBV29-1 and TRBJ1-4; the D is unclear. There are 13 residues in the CDR3. V lost 4 bases to trimming and J lost 4 bases, with 10 bases between them. Looked up from germline, CDR1 is SQVTM and CDR2 is ANQGSEA. Complete variable domain (other parts from reference TRBV29-1 and TRBJ1-4): SAVISQKPSRDICQRGTSLTIQCQVDSQVTMMFWYRQQPGQSLTLIATANQGSEATYESGFVIDKFPISRPNLTFSTLTVSNMSPEDSSIYLCSVVPGNNEKLFFGSGTQLSVL.

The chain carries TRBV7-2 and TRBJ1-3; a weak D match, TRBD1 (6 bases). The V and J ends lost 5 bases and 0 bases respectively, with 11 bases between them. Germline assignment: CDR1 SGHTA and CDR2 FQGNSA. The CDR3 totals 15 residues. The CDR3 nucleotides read TGTGCCAGCAGCCCGGACAGAAGCTCTGGAAACACCATATATTTT. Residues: CASSPDRSSGNTIYF.

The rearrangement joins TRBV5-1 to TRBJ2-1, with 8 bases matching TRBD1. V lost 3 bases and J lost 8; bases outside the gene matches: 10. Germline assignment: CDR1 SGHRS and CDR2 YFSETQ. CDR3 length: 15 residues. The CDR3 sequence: CASSYGQGQSDEQFF. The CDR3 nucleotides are TGCGCCAGCAGCTACGGACAGGGTCAATCTGATGAGCAGTTCTTC.

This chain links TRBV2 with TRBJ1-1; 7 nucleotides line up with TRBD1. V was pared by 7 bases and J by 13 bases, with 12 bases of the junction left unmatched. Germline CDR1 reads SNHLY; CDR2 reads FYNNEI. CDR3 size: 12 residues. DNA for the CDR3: TGTGCCAGCATAAGATTACAGGGACAGATTTTCTTT. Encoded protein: CASIRLQGQIFF.

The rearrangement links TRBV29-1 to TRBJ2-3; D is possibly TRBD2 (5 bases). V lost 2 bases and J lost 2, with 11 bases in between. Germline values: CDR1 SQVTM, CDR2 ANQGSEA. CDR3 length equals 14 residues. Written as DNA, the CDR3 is TGCAGCGTTGAATTGGCGGGCCTCACAGATACGCAGTATTTT. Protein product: CSVELAGLTDTQYF.